Presented here are 18 T cell receptor beta chains from one specimen sequenced in a study of T cells in Graves' hyperthyroidism and ophthalmopathy. Regions amplified from RNA transcripts were the TCR beta CDR3 regions. HTBI primers drove first-round RT-PCR of the TCR CDR3. A single record per CDR3 protein comes from TCRdb applying MiXCR to the multiplex PCR reads. The table has some 760,000 distinct CDR3 sequences, around 15% seen once. Material for sequencing was blood. The receptor set was obtained from a young woman with Graves' hyperthyroidism.

This rearrangement joins TRBV10-3 to TRBJ1-1, with TRBD1 as a possible D gene (6 bases). Germline CDR1 and CDR2: ENHRY and SYGVKD. Trimming took 8 bases from V and 8 from J, leaving 18 bases between them. This CDR3 is built from 13 residues. The CDR3 loop is CAIGDTGRPEAFF. The CDR3 DNA sequence: TGTGCCATCGGGGATACAGGGAGGCCCGAAGCTTTCTTT.

This clonotype came up a few times. The CDR3: CASSRPRGSNTNEKLFF. CDR3 DNA: TGTGCCAGCAGCCGGCCTCGGGGATCAAACACTAATGAAAAACTGTTTTTT. The chain combines TRBV4-2 with TRBJ1-4; D not resolved. The germline V gene has CDR1 LGHNA and CDR2 YNFKEQ. The CDR3 loop spans 17 amino acids. V was trimmed by 4 bases and J by 2 bases, leaving 17 bases between them.

CDR3 in DNA: TGTGCCAGCAGTCGGGACAGGGTCCGCTATAGCAATCAGCCCCAGCATTTT. Translation: CASSRDRVRYSNQPQHF. The V gene is TRBV6-1, the J gene TRBJ1-5, with TRBD1 matching over 9 bases. CDR1 and CDR2 (germline): MNHNS, SASEGT. Trimming took 5 bases from V and 0 from J; bases not matched to a gene: 8. This CDR3 region has 17 residues.

This clonotype has just a few counts. The chain recombines TRBV6-1 with TRBJ2-7; D perhaps matches TRBD1 (6 bases). This CDR3 comprises 12 residues. Germline lookup yields CDR1 MNHNS and CDR2 SASEGT. Trimming removed 5 bases from V and 4 bases from J, with 9 bases in between. DNA of the CDR3: TGTGCCAGCAGTACCAGGGGTTACGAGCAGTACTTC. It yields the protein CASSTRGYEQYF.

The rearrangement links TRBV20-1 to TRBJ2-7; D not certain. This CDR3 comprises 14 residues. Deletions cut 4 bases from V and 4 bases from J, with 17 bases between. Germline V gene lookup returns CDR1 DFQATT and CDR2 SNEGSKA (reference sequence). The CDR3 nucleotides are TGCAGTGCTAAAAGACTCCTAGAGGCATACGAGCAGTACTTC. It yields the protein CSAKRLLEAYEQYF.

J is TRBJ2-5 and V is TRBV2; 8 bases align to TRBD2. In germline, CDR1 is SNHLY, CDR2 FYNNEI. V was clipped by 4 bases and J by 3 bases; unmatched bases: 10. The CDR3 has 16 residues. The CDR3 nucleotides are TGTGCCAGCAGTGCTGGTTGGGCGGGAGGCGAAGAGACCCAGTACTTC. The encoded protein is CASSAGWAGGEETQYF.

This clonotype was detected a few times. This sequence joins TRBV12-3 or TRBV12-4 and TRBJ2-5; D possibly corresponds to TRBD1 (5 bases). V dropped 2 bases and J dropped 5 bases, with 15 bases sitting between them. CDR3 size: 15 residues. The CDR3 DNA is TGTGCCAGCAGTTTAATGGGCAGCCAGGGCGAGACCCAGTACTTC. Translating gives CASSLMGSQGETQYF.

This clonotype was detected many times. This chain uses TRBV7-9 with TRBJ1-5; D might be TRBD1 (5 bases). V was pared by 0 bases and J by 5 bases, with 17 bases between. Germline-derived CDR1 and CDR2 are SEHNR and FQNEAQ (reference sequence). This CDR3 contains 17 residues. The CDR3 DNA reads as TGTGCCAGCAGCTTAGCGTCGTGGCAGGGAGTAGATCAGCCCCAGCATTTT. Amino acids: CASSLASWQGVDQPQHF.

This clonotype has more than one count but fewer than ten. The chain has TRBV7-9 and TRBJ2-2, with D possibly being TRBD1 (6 bases). Deletions cut 8 bases from V and 3 bases from J, with 19 bases between. Germline-derived CDR1 and CDR2 are SEHNR and FQNEAQ (reference sequence). This CDR3 has 16 residues. In nucleotides, the CDR3 is TGTGCCAGCTTCAGGACAGCAGACGGGTACACCGGGGAGCTGTTTTTT. Its translation: CASFRTADGYTGELFF.

This clonotype came up many times. The V and J genes are TRBV11-1 and TRBJ2-2; TRBD2 aligns across 10 bases. Germline V lookup: CDR1 SGHAT, CDR2 FQDESV (reference sequence). This CDR3 spans 17 amino acids. V shed 6 bases, J shed 5 bases, and the junction held 12 bases outside the gene matches. CDR3 in amino acids: CASRSEIAGGGTGELFF. Written as DNA, the CDR3 is TGTGCCAGCAGATCCGAGATAGCGGGAGGAGGGACCGGGGAGCTGTTTTTT.

The V call is TRBV12-3 or TRBV12-4, the J call TRBJ2-2; a possible D gene is TRBD2 (5 bases). Trimming shortened V by 5 bases and J by 6 bases, and 19 bases separated the two germline ends. The CDR3 covers 16 residues. CDR3 coding DNA: TGTGCCAGCAGTCCCCCGTTGGAGACTAAGGCCGGGGAGCTGTTTTTT. Its translation: CASSPPLETKAGELFF.

As to this clonotype: A read error may account for a junction end that differs from germline. This chain uses TRBV7-9 with TRBJ2-5; tentative D call: TRBD2 (6 bases). The CDR3 extends over 17 amino acids. Per germline, CDR1 SEHNR and CDR2 FQNEAQ (reference sequence). The CDR3 DNA is TGTGCCATCAGCCCCGCCGGCACTAGCCTCAAACAAGAGACCCAGTACTTC. As protein: CAISPAGTSLKQETQYF.

This clonotype was detected a few times. The genes are TRBV30 and TRBJ2-7; possibly TRBD2 for D (5 bases). The length of the CDR3 is 12 residues. The germline gives CDR1 GTSNPN, CDR2 SVGIG (reference sequence). V lost 4 bases and J lost 3, with 10 bases in between. CDR3 region: CAWTGVGYEQYF. In nucleotides, the CDR3 is TGTGCCTGGACCGGGGTGGGCTACGAGCAGTACTTC.

In this sample, this clonotype turned up many times. The J gene is TRBJ1-1, the V gene TRBV6-1; D gene ambiguous. Trimming pared 6 bases from V and 2 bases from J, leaving 10 bases between. Germline values: CDR1 MNHNS, CDR2 SASEGT. This CDR3 has 13 amino acids. In DNA form, the CDR3 reads TGTGCCAGCAGCCGCCTACCTAACACTGAAGCTTTCTTT. Amino acids: CASSRLPNTEAFF.

This clonotype appeared many times. This sequence joins TRBV6-1 and TRBJ2-5; 7 nucleotides line up with TRBD1. Germline CDR1 MNHNS, CDR2 SASEGT. The CDR3 is made up of 13 amino acids. Trimming removed 6 bases from V and 1 base from J; junction bases left unmatched: 2. CDR3 sequence reads: CASRWDSQETQYF. CDR3 sequence (DNA): TGTGCCAGCAGGTGGGACAGCCAAGAGACCCAGTACTTC.

The DNA of the CDR3 is TGCGCCAGCAGCCAGGCGTTAGGGACGGTTGGGTCGAGCTCTGGAAACACCATATATTTT. This sequence encodes CASSQALGTVGSSSGNTIYF. V and J are TRBV4-3 and TRBJ1-3; perhaps TRBD1 as D (5 bases). CDR1 and CDR2 (germline): LGHNA, YSLEER. Trimming cost V 3 bases and J 0 bases, with 24 bases left between them. The CDR3 loop spans 20 amino acids.

This clonotype was seen repeatedly, ten times or more. This sequence joins TRBV11-1 and TRBJ2-1; 8 bases map to TRBD2. The CDR3 spans 15 residues. J lost 6 bases, V lost 5 bases, and 9 bases had no gene match. Germline CDR1 and CDR2: SGHAT and FQDESV (reference sequence). The CDR3 DNA is TGTGCCAGCAGCCATAATAGACTAGCGAGCAATGAGCAGTTCTTC. Amino acid sequence: CASSHNRLASNEQFF.

This clonotype was detected ten times or more. This chain links TRBV28 with TRBJ2-3, with TRBD2 matching 14 bases. There are 19 residues in the CDR3. V trimming: 6 bases; J trimming: 3 bases; junction bases outside the gene matches: 14. Per germline, CDR1 MDHEN and CDR2 SYDVKM. The CDR3 coding sequence is TGTGCCAGCAGGAAAGGGGGAGGGACTAGCGGGAGACTTACAGATACGCAGTATTTT. Protein product: CASRKGGGTSGRLTDTQYF.